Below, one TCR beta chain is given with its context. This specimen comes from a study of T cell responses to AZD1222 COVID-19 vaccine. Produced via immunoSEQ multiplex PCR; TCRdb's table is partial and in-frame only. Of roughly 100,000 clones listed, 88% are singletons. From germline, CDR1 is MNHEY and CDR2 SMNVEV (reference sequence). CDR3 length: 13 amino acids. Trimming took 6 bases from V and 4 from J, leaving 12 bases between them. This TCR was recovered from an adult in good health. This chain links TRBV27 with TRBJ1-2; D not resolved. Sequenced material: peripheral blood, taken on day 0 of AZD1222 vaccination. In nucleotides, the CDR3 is TGTGCCAGCAGGCCCACTGAGTTCTATGGCTACACCTTC. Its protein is CASRPTEFYGYTF.